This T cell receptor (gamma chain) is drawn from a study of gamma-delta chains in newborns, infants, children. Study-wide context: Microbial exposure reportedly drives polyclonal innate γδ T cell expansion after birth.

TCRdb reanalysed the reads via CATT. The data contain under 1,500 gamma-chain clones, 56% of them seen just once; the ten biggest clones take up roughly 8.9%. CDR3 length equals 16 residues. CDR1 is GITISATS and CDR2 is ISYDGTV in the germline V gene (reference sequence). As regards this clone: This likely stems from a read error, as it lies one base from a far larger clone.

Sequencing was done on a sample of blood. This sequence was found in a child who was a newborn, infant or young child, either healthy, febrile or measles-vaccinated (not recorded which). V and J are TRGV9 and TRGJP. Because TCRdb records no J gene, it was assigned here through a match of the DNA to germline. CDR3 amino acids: CALREVQELGKKIKVF. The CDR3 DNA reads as TGTGCCTTGCGGGAGGTGCAAGAGTTGGGCAAAAAAATCAAGGTATTT.